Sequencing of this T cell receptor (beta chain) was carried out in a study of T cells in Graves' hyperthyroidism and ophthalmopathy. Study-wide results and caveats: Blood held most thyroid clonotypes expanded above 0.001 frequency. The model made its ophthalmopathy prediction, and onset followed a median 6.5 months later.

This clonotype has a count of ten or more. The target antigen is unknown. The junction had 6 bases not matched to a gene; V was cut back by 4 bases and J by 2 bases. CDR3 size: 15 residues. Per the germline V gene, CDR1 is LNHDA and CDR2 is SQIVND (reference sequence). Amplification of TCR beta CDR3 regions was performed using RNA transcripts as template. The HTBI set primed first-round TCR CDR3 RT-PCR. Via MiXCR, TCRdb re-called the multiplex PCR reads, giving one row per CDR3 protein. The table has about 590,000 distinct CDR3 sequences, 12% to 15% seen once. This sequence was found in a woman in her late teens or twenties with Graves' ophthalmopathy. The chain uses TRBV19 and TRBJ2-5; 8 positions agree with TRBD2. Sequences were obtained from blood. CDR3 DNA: TGTGCCAGTAGTACCTCCACTAGCGGTCAAGAGACCCAGTACTTC. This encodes CASSTSTSGQETQYF.